This paragraph reports one T cell receptor (beta chain). Antigen: not known. Measured with immunoSEQ multiplex PCR; TCRdb has only the in-frame clones, and not every one. The profile shows around 79,000 clones, approximately 85% of them singletons. This specimen belongs to a study of OX40 agonist ivuxolimab in advanced cancers. Overall study context: Antecedent anti-PD-1, anti-PD-L1 or anti-CTLA-4 therapy was permissible, with over 35% having received some.

The study's findings and limits: Normalized T-cell clonal expansion was also low in some nonresponders.

The sequences come from CD4+ or CD8+ T cells sorted from blood, collected in a trial of the OX40 agonist ivuxolimab. The receptor was isolated from an adult with an advanced solid tumor such as melanoma, head and neck, liver or kidney cancer.

The CDR3 DNA is TGTGCCATCAGTGCGGGGGAGCGGGATACGCAGTATTTT. Translation gives CAISAGERDTQYF. The rearrangement links TRBV10-3 to TRBJ2-3; perhaps TRBD2 as D (6 bases). The V end lost 4 bases, the J end lost 6 bases, and 11 bases lay between the germline ends. CDR3 length equals 13 residues. Germline loops: CDR1 ENHRY, CDR2 SYGVKD.